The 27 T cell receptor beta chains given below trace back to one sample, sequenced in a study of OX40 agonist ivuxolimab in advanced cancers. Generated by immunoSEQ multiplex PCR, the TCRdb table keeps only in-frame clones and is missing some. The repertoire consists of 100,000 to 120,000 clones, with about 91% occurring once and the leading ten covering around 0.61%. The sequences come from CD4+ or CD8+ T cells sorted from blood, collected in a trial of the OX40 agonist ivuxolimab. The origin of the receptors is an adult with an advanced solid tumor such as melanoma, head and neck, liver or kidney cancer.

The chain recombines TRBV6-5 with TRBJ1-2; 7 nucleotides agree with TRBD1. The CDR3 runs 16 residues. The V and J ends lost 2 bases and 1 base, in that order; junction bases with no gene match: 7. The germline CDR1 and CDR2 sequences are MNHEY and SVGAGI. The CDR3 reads CASSYATGTFNYGYTF. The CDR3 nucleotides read TGTGCCAGCAGTTACGCGACAGGGACCTTTAACTATGGCTACACCTTC.

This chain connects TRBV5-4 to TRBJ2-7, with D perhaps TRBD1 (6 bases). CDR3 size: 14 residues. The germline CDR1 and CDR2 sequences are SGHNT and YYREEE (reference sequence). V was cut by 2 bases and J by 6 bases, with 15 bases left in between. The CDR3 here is CASSLHTGKSEQYF. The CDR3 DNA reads TGTGCCAGCAGCTTACACACAGGGAAAAGCGAGCAGTACTTC.

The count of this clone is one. CDR3 protein: CASSPAGGYEQYF. The DNA for the CDR3 is TGTGCCAGCAGCCCCGCGGGGGGCTACGAGCAGTACTTC. V usage is TRBV5-4 and J usage is TRBJ2-7; 8 bases match TRBD2. This CDR3 is built from 13 residues. With V trimmed by 4 bases and J by 3 bases, 3 bases remained unmatched. From germline, CDR1 is SGHNT and CDR2 YYREEE (reference sequence).

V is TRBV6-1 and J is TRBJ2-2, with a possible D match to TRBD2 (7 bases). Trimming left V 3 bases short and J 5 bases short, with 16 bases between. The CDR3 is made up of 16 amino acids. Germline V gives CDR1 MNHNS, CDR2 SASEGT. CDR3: CASSDLYRGGTGELFF. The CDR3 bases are TGTGCCAGCAGTGACTTATATAGGGGGGGAACCGGGGAGCTGTTTTTT.

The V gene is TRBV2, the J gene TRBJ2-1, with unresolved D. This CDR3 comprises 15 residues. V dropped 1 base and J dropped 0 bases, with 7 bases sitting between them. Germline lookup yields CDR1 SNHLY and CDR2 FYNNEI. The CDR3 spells CASSEDNSSYNEQFF. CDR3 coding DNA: TGTGCCAGCAGTGAAGACAACAGCTCCTACAATGAGCAGTTCTTC.

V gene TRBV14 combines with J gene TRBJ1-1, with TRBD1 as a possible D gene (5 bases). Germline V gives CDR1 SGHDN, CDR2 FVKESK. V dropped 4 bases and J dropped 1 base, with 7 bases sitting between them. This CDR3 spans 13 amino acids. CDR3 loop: CASSLGTNTEAFF. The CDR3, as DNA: TGTGCCAGCAGCCTAGGGACGAACACTGAAGCTTTCTTT.

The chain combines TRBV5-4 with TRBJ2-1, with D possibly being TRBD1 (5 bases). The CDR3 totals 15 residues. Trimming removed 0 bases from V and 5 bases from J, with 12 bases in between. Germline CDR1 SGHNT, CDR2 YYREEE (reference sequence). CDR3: CASSLGVGRDNEQFF. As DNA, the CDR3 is TGTGCCAGCAGCTTGGGCGTGGGGCGCGACAATGAGCAGTTCTTC.

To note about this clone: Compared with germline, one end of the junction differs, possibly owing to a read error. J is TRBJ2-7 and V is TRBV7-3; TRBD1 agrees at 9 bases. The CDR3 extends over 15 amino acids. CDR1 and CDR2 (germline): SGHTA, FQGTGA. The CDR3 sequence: CASSLTAGQGYEQYF. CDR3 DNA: TGTGCCAGCAGCCTAACGGCGGGACAGGGTTACGAGCAGTACTTC. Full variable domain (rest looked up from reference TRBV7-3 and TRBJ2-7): GAGVSQTPSNKVTEKGKYVELRCDPISGHTALYWYRQSLGQGPEFLIYFQGTGAADDSGLPNDRFFAVRPEGSVSTLKIQRTERGDSAVYLCASSLTAGQGYEQYFGPGTRLTVT.

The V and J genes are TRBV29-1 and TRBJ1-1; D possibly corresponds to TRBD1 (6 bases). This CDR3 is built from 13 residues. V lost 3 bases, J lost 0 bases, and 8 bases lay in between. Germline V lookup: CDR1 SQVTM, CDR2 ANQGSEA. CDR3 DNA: TGCAGCGTTGAGGACAGAATGAACACTGAAGCTTTCTTT. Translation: CSVEDRMNTEAFF.

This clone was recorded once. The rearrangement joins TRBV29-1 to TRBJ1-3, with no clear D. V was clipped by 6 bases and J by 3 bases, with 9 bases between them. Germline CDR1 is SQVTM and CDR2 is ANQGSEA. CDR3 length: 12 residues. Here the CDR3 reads CSVKGNGNTIYF. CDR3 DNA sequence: TGCAGCGTAAAAGGGAATGGAAACACCATATATTTT.

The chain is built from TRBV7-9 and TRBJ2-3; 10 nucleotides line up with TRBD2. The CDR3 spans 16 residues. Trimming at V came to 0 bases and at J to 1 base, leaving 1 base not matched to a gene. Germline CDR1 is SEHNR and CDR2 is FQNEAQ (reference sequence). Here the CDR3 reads CASSLAGTSGTDTQYF. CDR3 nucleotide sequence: TGTGCCAGCAGCTTAGCGGGGACTAGCGGCACAGATACGCAGTATTTT. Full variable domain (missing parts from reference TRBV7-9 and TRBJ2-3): DTGVSQNPRHKITKRGQNVTFRCDPISEHNRLYWYRQTLGQGPEFLTYFQNEAQLEKSRLLSDRFSAERPKGSFSTLEIQRTEQGDSAMYLCASSLAGTSGTDTQYFGPGTRLTVL.

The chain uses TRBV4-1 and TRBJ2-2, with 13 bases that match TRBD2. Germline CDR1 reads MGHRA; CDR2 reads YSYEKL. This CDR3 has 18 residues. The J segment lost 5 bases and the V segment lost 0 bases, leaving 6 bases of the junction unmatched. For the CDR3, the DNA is TGCGCCAGCAGCCAAGAGAGGGGGACTAGCGGGGTTACCGGGGAGCTGTTTTTT. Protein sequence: CASSQERGTSGVTGELFF.

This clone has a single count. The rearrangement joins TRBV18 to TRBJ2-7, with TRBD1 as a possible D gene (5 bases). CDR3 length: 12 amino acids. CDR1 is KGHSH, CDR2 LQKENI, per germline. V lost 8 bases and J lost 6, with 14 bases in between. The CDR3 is CASQAGSGEQYF. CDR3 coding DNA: TGTGCCAGCCAGGCAGGGTCGGGCGAGCAGTACTTC.

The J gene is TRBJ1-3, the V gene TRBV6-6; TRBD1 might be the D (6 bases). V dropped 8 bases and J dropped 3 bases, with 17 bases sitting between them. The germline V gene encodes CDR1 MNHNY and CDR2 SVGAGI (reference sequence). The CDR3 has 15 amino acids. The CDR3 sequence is CASCETGTNGNTIYF. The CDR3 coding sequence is TGTGCCAGCTGCGAAACCGGGACAAATGGAAACACCATATATTTT.

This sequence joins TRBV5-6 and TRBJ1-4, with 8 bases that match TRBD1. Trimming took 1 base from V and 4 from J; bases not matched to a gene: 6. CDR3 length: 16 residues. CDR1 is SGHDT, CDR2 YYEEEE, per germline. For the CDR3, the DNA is TGTGCCAGCAGCTTGCCCTCAGACAGGGGTAATGAAAAACTGTTTTTT. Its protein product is CASSLPSDRGNEKLFF.

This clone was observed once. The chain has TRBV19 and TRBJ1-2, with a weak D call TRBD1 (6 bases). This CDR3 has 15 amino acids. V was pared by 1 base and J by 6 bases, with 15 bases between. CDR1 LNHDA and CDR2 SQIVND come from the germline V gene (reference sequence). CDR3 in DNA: TGTGCCAGTAGTATAGTCCCGGGGGCCGGACATGGCTACACCTTC. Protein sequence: CASSIVPGAGHGYTF.

This chain's CDR3 is CASSPRSIATNEKLFF. The CDR3 bases are TGTGCCAGCAGCCCCCGGTCGATCGCAACTAATGAAAAACTGTTTTTT. This chain joins TRBV7-6 and TRBJ1-4; D not resolved. With 5 bases removed from V and 0 bases from J, the gap between germline ends came to 13 bases. Germline values: CDR1 SGHVS, CDR2 FNYEAQ. The CDR3 loop spans 16 amino acids.

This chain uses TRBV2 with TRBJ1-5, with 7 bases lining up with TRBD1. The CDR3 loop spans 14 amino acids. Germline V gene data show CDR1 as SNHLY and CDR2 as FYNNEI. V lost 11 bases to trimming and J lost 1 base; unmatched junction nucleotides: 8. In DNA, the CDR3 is TGTGCCTGCCACAGGGGTGGGAGCAATCAGCCCCAGCATTTT. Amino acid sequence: CACHRGGSNQPQHF.

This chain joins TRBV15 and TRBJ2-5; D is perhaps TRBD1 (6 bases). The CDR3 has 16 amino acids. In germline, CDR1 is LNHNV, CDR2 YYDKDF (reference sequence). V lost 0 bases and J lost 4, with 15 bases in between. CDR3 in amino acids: CATSRDGTFRGETQYF. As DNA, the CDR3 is TGTGCCACCAGCAGAGACGGGACATTTAGGGGAGAGACCCAGTACTTC.

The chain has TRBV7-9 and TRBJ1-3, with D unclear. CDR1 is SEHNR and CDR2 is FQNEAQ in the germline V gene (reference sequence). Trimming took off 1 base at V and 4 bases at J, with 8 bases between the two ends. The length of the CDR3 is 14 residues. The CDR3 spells CASSLVGSGNTIYF. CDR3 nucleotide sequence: TGTGCCAGCAGCTTAGTGGGGTCCGGAAACACCATATATTTT. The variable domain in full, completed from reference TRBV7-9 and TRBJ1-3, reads DTGVSQNPRHKITKRGQNVTFRCDPISEHNRLYWYRQTLGQGPEFLTYFQNEAQLEKSRLLSDRFSAERPKGSFSTLEIQRTEQGDSAMYLCASSLVGSGNTIYFGEGSWLTVV.

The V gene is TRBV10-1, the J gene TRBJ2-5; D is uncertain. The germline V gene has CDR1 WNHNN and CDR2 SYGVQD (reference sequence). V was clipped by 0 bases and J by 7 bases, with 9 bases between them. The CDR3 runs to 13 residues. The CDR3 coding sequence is TGCGCCAGCAGTGAGTCGACTTTGTCGACCCAGTACTTC. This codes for CASSESTLSTQYF.

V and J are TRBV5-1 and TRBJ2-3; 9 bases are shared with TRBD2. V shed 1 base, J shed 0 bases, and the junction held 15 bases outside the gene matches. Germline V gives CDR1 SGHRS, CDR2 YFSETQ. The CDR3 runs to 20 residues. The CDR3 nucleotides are TGCGCCAGCAGCTTGAGGGCTAGCGGGGTCACTCGAACTAGCACAGATACGCAGTATTTT. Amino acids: CASSLRASGVTRTSTDTQYF.

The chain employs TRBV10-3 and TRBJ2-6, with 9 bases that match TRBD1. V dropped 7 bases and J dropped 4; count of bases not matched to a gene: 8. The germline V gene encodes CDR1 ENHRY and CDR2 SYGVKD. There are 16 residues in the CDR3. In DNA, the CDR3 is TGTGCCATCACGCGGGACAGGGTGAGGGGGGCCAACGTCCTGACTTTC. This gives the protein CAITRDRVRGANVLTF.

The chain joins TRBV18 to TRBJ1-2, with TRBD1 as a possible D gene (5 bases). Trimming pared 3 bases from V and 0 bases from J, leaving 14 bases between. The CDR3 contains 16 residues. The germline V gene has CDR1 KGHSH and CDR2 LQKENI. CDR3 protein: CASSPQDSVANYGYTF. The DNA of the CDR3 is TGTGCCAGCTCACCCCAAGACAGTGTTGCTAACTATGGCTACACCTTC.

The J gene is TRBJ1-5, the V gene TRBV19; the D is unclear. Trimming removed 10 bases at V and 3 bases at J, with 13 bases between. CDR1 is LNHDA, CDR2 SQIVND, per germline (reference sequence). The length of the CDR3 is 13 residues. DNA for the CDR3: TGTGCCACCGCGGACCGGGACAATCAGCCCCAGCATTTT. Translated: CATADRDNQPQHF.

DNA of the CDR3: TGTGCCAGTAGACCCGGGACAGTCTATGGCTACACCTTC. It yields the protein CASRPGTVYGYTF. The V gene is TRBV19, the J gene TRBJ1-2; TRBD1 aligns across 7 bases. The V gene's germline CDR1 is LNHDA and CDR2 SQIVND (reference sequence). This CDR3 spans 13 amino acids. The V gene end was trimmed by 6 bases and the J gene end by 4 bases; junction bases not matched to a gene: 5.

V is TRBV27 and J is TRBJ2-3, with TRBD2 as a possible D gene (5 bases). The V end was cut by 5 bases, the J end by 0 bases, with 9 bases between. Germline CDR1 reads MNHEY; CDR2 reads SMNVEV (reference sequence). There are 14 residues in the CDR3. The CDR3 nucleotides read TGTGCCAGCAGTCACCGGGGAAGCACAGATACGCAGTATTTT. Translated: CASSHRGSTDTQYF.